Shown below are 20 T cell receptor beta chains from a single sample sequenced in a study of blood T cell repertoires in COVID-19. Using immunoSEQ multiplex PCR, the repertoire was profiled, and TCRdb retains in-frame clones only, with some absent. The sample includes some 150,000 clones, roughly 86% of them seen just once. The sequencing input was peripheral blood. These receptors were obtained from a human donor in a cohort sampled during active COVID-19.

This chain connects TRBV5-4 to TRBJ2-3, with TRBD2 matching over 10 bases. Germline V lookup: CDR1 SGHNT, CDR2 YYREEE (reference sequence). V lost 0 bases, J lost 2 bases, and 3 bases stayed unmatched. This CDR3 is built from 16 residues. The CDR3 sequence is CASSLGAGGSTDTQYF. The CDR3 DNA sequence: TGTGCCAGCAGCTTGGGAGCGGGGGGGTCCACAGATACGCAGTATTTT.

The table lists this clone with a count of one. V usage is TRBV4-1 and J usage is TRBJ2-3; D gene unclear. V shed 1 base and J shed 1 base, with 12 bases lying between them. Germline values: CDR1 MGHRA, CDR2 YSYEKL. This CDR3 has 16 amino acids. The CDR3 DNA is TGCGCCAGCAGCCAAGCCCCCCTGTTCGGCACAGATACGCAGTATTTT. Translating gives CASSQAPLFGTDTQYF.

The chain couples TRBV5-1 to TRBJ2-7; TRBD1 matches at 7 bases. Germline CDR1 and CDR2: SGHRS and YFSETQ. The CDR3 has 11 amino acids. V gave up 2 bases and J gave up 9 bases; unmatched junction bases: 2. The DNA for the CDR3 is TGCGCCAGCAGCTTAGGGGGCCCGCAGTACTTC. Protein sequence: CASSLGGPQYF.

The V call is TRBV3-1 (or the pseudogene TRBV3-2), the J call TRBJ1-2; TRBD1 might be the D (6 bases). The CDR3 covers 15 residues. Germline V gene sequence: CDR1 LGHDT, CDR2 YNNKEL (reference sequence). V was clipped by 0 bases and J by 6 bases, with 14 bases between them. The CDR3 region is CASSQDLVTGHGYTF. DNA for the CDR3: TGTGCCAGCAGCCAAGATCTGGTTACAGGGCATGGCTACACCTTC.

This clone showed up just a few times. The chain carries TRBV2 and TRBJ2-6; D might be TRBD2 (6 bases). Trimming cost V 7 bases and J 2 bases, with 18 bases left between them. The CDR3 runs 17 residues. Per germline, CDR1 SNHLY and CDR2 FYNNEI. The CDR3 nucleotides read TGTGCCAGCACCGGAGGGCAGTTCGGAACTGGGGCCAACGTCCTGACTTTC. The encoded protein is CASTGGQFGTGANVLTF. The full variable domain, in which reference TRBV2 and TRBJ2-6 provide the parts outside the CDR3, is EPEVTQTPSHQVTQMGQEVILRCVPISNHLYFYWYRQILGQKVEFLVSFYNNEISEKSEIFDDQFSVERPDGSNFTLKIRSTKLEDSAMYFCASTGGQFGTGANVLTFGAGSRLTVL.

J is TRBJ2-5 and V is TRBV11-2; D is possibly TRBD1 (6 bases). The ends were cut back, 1 base at V and 5 bases at J, with 11 bases in the middle. This CDR3 is 14 amino acids long. CDR1 SGHAT and CDR2 FQNNGV come from the germline V gene. The CDR3 here is CASSLVRGTETQYF. The CDR3 region has the DNA TGTGCCAGCAGCTTAGTCAGGGGTACGGAGACCCAGTACTTC.

V is TRBV4-1 and J is TRBJ2-3; the match to TRBD2 covers 13 bases. The V segment lost 4 bases and the J segment 4 bases; nucleotides outside the gene matches: 8. The CDR3 totals 17 residues. Germline V gene lookup returns CDR1 MGHRA and CDR2 YSYEKL. CDR3 protein: CASSLAGLAGSADTQYF. The CDR3, as DNA: TGCGCCAGCAGCCTGGCGGGACTAGCGGGGTCGGCAGATACGCAGTATTTT.

This clone was detected a few times. The chain employs TRBV5-1 and TRBJ1-2; D is unclear. CDR3 length: 12 amino acids. With 1 base removed from V and 5 bases from J, the gap between germline ends came to 6 bases. CDR1 is SGHRS, CDR2 YFSETQ, per germline. CDR3 DNA: TGCGCCAGCAGCTTGCCGGGATATGGCTACACCTTC. Translating it yields CASSLPGYGYTF.

The rearrangement links TRBV27 to TRBJ2-7; tentatively, D is TRBD2 (7 bases). CDR3 size: 16 residues. V was trimmed by 4 bases and J by 7 bases, leaving 23 bases between them. Per the germline V gene, CDR1 is MNHEY and CDR2 is SMNVEV (reference sequence). The CDR3 bases are TGTGCCAGCAGTTCCGACCCTGGGGGGGCCGCTTTGGAGCAGTACTTC. Translation: CASSSDPGGAALEQYF.

The chain has TRBV7-8 and TRBJ2-5, with TRBD2 identical over 9 bases. The CDR3 consists of 15 residues. The germline V gene encodes CDR1 SGHVS and CDR2 FQNEAQ. V lost 1 base, J lost 5 bases, and 5 bases stayed unmatched. The CDR3 coding sequence is TGTGCCAGCAGCTTAGGGGCGGGAGGGCACGAGACCCAGTACTTC. Its translation is CASSLGAGGHETQYF. Together with reference TRBV7-8 and TRBJ2-5, the CDR3 gives the full variable domain: GAGVSQSPRYKVAKRGQDVALRCDPISGHVSLFWYQQALGQGPEFLTYFQNEAQLDKSGLPSDRFFAERPEGSVSTLKIQRTQQEDSAVYLCASSLGAGGHETQYFGPGTRLLVL.

This clone was observed a few times. The gene calls are TRBV19 and TRBJ2-3, with D maybe TRBD2 (6 bases). The CDR3 contains 14 residues. Per the germline V gene, CDR1 is LNHDA and CDR2 is SQIVND (reference sequence). The V end lost 5 bases, the J end lost 3 bases, and 12 bases lay between the germline ends. CDR3 sequence (DNA): TGTGCCAGTAGTCCCCCGACTAGGACAGATACGCAGTATTTT. Translation: CASSPPTRTDTQYF. Full variable domain (rest looked up from reference TRBV19 and TRBJ2-3): DGGITQSPKYLFRKEGQNVTLSCEQNLNHDAMYWYRQDPGQGLRLIYYSQIVNDFQKGDIAEGYSVSREKKESFPLTVTSAQKNPTAFYLCASSPPTRTDTQYFGPGTRLTVL.

The V call is TRBV10-3, the J call TRBJ2-1; D gene ambiguous. Germline V CDR1 and CDR2: ENHRY, SYGVKD. The V end lost 2 bases, the J end lost 4 bases, and 12 bases lay between the germline ends. The length of the CDR3 is 15 residues. CDR3: CAISEVLVSYNEQFF. CDR3 coding DNA: TGTGCCATCAGTGAGGTATTAGTGAGTTACAATGAGCAGTTCTTC.

The chain combines TRBV2 with TRBJ2-5; maybe TRBD2 (5 bases). The germline V and J ends were trimmed by 7 bases and 4 bases, with 7 bases remaining between them. The CDR3 runs to 11 residues. CDR1 is SNHLY and CDR2 is FYNNEI in the germline V gene. As DNA, the CDR3 is TGTGCCAGCAACCGGGGAGAGACCCAGTACTTC. Its protein is CASNRGETQYF.

The CDR3 region is CASRAGTGRGYTF. The CDR3 DNA reads TGTGCCAGCAGGGCCGGGACAGGGAGAGGCTACACCTTC. The chain carries TRBV2 and TRBJ1-2; 9 bases align to TRBD1. Trimming took 6 bases from V and 8 from J; bases not matched to a gene: 7. The CDR3 loop spans 13 amino acids. From germline, CDR1 is SNHLY and CDR2 FYNNEI.

The chain recombines TRBV5-6 with TRBJ2-5, with 7 positions matching TRBD2. CDR1 is SGHDT, CDR2 YYEEEE, per germline. V trimming: 0 bases; J trimming: 4 bases; junction bases outside the gene matches: 6. The CDR3 contains 15 residues. CDR3 sequence (DNA): TGTGCCAGCAGCTTGGCGGGGGGAATCGGAGAGACCCAGTACTTC. This sequence encodes CASSLAGGIGETQYF.

J is TRBJ1-4 and V is TRBV4-2; TRBD1 matches 10 bases. Per the germline V gene, CDR1 is LGHNA and CDR2 is YNFKEQ. The V gene end was trimmed by 4 bases and the J gene end by 6 bases; junction bases not matched to a gene: 8. CDR3 length: 16 residues. The CDR3 DNA is TGTGCCAGCAGCCGACTAGACAGGGGGCGGGATGAAAAACTGTTTTTT. Its translation is CASSRLDRGRDEKLFF.

The chain has TRBV6-1 and TRBJ2-5, with D hard to call. In germline, CDR1 is MNHNS, CDR2 SASEGT. The CDR3 runs 15 residues. Trimming removed 3 bases at V and 5 bases at J, with 16 bases between. The CDR3, as DNA: TGTGCCAGCAGTGAGATTGGCGGCGAGGTCGAGACCCAGTACTTC. It codes for CASSEIGGEVETQYF.

This rearrangement joins TRBV6-5 to TRBJ2-3, with D possibly TRBD1 on 6 matching bases. The germline V and J ends were trimmed by 2 bases and 0 bases, with 12 bases remaining between them. The CDR3 contains 16 residues. Germline-derived CDR1 and CDR2 are MNHEY and SVGAGI. CDR3 nucleotide sequence: TGTGCCAGCAGTTACCGACAGGCCCTAAGCACAGATACGCAGTATTTT. Encoded protein: CASSYRQALSTDTQYF.

This rearrangement joins TRBV7-6 to TRBJ2-7, with 7 bases aligning to TRBD1. J was trimmed by 4 bases and V by 4 bases; bases with no gene match: 10. CDR1 and CDR2 (germline): SGHVS, FNYEAQ. The CDR3 covers 15 residues. The CDR3 DNA reads as TGTGCCAGCAGCTCCCTGGCGACAGGGCCATACGAGCAGTACTTC. It is translated as CASSSLATGPYEQYF.

On this clone: At one end the junction does not follow the germline gene, possibly because of a read error. V is TRBV18 and J is TRBJ2-5, with 10 bases that match TRBD1. Germline V gene data show CDR1 as KGHSH and CDR2 as LQKENI. The CDR3 is 17 residues long. The CDR3, as DNA: TGTGCCAGCAATCTTATGCCTGACAGGGGGCAACAAGGGACCCAGTACTTC. Protein sequence: CASNLMPDRGQQGTQYF.